This TCR beta chain appears in the sequencing data of a study of T-cell memory formation after mild COVID-19. Overall study context: Each donor largely had its own TCR clusters.

This clonotype was seen a handful of times. Trimming shortened V by 6 bases and J by 0 bases, and 15 bases separated the two germline ends. This CDR3 has 16 amino acids. TCRdb fed the 5' RACE reads into MiXCR, producing one record per CDR3 protein. This sample carries fewer than 700,000 distinct CDR3 sequences, roughly 22% of them seen once, and the ten largest clones take under 8.5%. The sequenced sample consisted of PBMCs or a T cell subset sorted from them (not recorded which). The V call is TRBV12-3 or TRBV12-4, the J call TRBJ2-1, with D perhaps TRBD2 (5 bases). The sequence was obtained from an adult woman who had mild COVID-19 (a few samples of this study predate the infection). Cell type and time point are not known. Written as DNA, the CDR3 is TGTGCCAGCAGCTCACCCCCGGGAATCTCCTACAATGAGCAGTTCTTC. The encoded protein is CASSSPPGISYNEQFF.